A selection of T cell receptor beta chains follows, all from one sample in a study of early T cells in non-severe SARS-CoV-2 infection. From the 5' RACE reads, TCRdb called clonotypes with MiXCR, one entry per CDR3 protein. The repertoire holds 100,000 to 130,000 distinct CDR3 sequences, with about 12% as singletons. Sequencing was performed on whole blood. The receptors were sampled from an adult who was a healthcare worker with PCR-confirmed SARS-CoV-2 infection or an uninfected control (not recorded which). Both conserved end residues are part of each CDR3. D genes are given only for firm matches. The size of a clone is reported for some rows only, either as once, few or many, or as a class for expanded clones.

j_gene: TRBJ2-3; d_gene: -; abundance: -; v_gene: TRBV29-1; len: 14; CDR3nt: TGCAGCGTTGAATCGGCCGGAGTCACAGATACGCAGTATTTT; CDR3aa: CSVESAGVTDTQYF
j_gene: TRBJ2-1; d_gene: TRBD2; abundance: many; v_gene: TRBV7-6; len: 14; CDR3nt: TGTGCCAGCAGCTTGGGACTAGCGGGCAATGAGCAGTTCTTC; CDR3aa: CASSLGLAGNEQFF
j_gene: TRBJ1-1; d_gene: -; abundance: few; v_gene: TRBV29-1; len: 11; CDR3nt: TGCAGCGCCGCCACCGCCACTGAAGCTTTCTTT; CDR3aa: CSAATATEAFF
j_gene: TRBJ2-3; d_gene: -; abundance: few; v_gene: TRBV20-1; len: 16; CDR3nt: TGCAGTGCTAGAGCTATGGCCTCAGATTGGACAGATACGCAGTATTTT; CDR3aa: CSARAMASDWTDTQYF
j_gene: TRBJ2-2; d_gene: -; abundance: -; v_gene: TRBV30; len: 14; CDR3nt: TGTGCCTGGAAGCCTAGCGAAAACACCGGGGAGCTGTTTTTT; CDR3aa: CAWKPSENTGELFF
j_gene: TRBJ2-5; d_gene: -; abundance: -; v_gene: TRBV6-1; len: 13; CDR3nt: TGTGCCAGCAGTGTGAACACTGGGGAGACCCAGTACTTC; CDR3aa: CASSVNTGETQYF
j_gene: TRBJ2-7; d_gene: -; abundance: few; v_gene: TRBV5-1; len: 16; CDR3nt: TGCGCCAGCAGCCTGGACACACCGGGACTTTCTTACGAGCAGTACTTC; CDR3aa: CASSLDTPGLSYEQYF
j_gene: TRBJ1-6; d_gene: -; abundance: -; v_gene: TRBV20-1; len: 12; CDR3nt: TGCAGTGCCCCCTCCGGAAATTCACCCCTCCACTTT; CDR3aa: CSAPSGNSPLHF
j_gene: TRBJ2-4; d_gene: -; abundance: few; v_gene: TRBV5-4; len: 16; CDR3nt: TGTGCCAGCAGCTCCTTCGGGGATCTAGCCAAAAACATTCAGTACTTC; CDR3aa: CASSSFGDLAKNIQYF
j_gene: TRBJ1-6; d_gene: -; abundance: -; v_gene: TRBV2; len: 12; CDR3nt: TGTGCCAGCAGTGGAAGCAATTCACCCCTCCACTTT; CDR3aa: CASSGSNSPLHF
j_gene: TRBJ2-1; d_gene: TRBD2; abundance: few; v_gene: TRBV20-1; len: 18; CDR3nt: TGCAGTGCTACCGCGGTTAGCGGGAAAGGCGGTTCCTACAATGAGCAGTTCTTC; CDR3aa: CSATAVSGKGGSYNEQFF
j_gene: TRBJ2-5; d_gene: -; abundance: few; v_gene: TRBV29-1; len: 13; CDR3nt: TGCAGCGTTTTACAGGCGGATGGGGAGACCCAGTACTTC; CDR3aa: CSVLQADGETQYF
j_gene: TRBJ2-3; d_gene: TRBD2; abundance: -; v_gene: TRBV12-3/TRBV12-4; len: 15; CDR3nt: TGTGCCAGCAGTGGCCCTAGCGGGAGTGCAGATACGCAGTATTTT; CDR3aa: CASSGPSGSADTQYF
j_gene: TRBJ2-5; d_gene: TRBD2; abundance: many; v_gene: TRBV5-1; len: 15; CDR3nt: TGCGCCAGCAGCTTGGAAGCCCTAGCGGGGGAGACCCAGTACTTC; CDR3aa: CASSLEALAGETQYF